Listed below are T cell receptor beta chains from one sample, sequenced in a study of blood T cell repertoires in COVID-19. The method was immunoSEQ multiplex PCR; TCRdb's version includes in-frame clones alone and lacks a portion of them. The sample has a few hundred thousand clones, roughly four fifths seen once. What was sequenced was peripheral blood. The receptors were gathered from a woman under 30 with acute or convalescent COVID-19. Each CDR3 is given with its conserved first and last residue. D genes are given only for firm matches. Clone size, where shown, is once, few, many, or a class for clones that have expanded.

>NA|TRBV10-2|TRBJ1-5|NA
CASKSQGLYQPQHF
TGCGCCAGTAAATCACAGGGTCTCTATCAGCCCCAGCATTTT
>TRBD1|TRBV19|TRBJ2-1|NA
CASSIDWDRVWEQFF
TGTGCCAGTAGTATAGATTGGGACAGGGTATGGGAGCAGTTCTTC
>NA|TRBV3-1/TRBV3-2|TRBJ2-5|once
CASSQSVSPVYF
TGTGCCAGCAGCCAGTCCGTCTCCCCTGTGTACTTC
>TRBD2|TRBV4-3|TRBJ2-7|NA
CASSQDLAGGPPGPGEQYF
TGCGCCAGCAGCCAAGATCTAGCGGGAGGACCCCCCGGCCCAGGGGAGCAGTACTTC
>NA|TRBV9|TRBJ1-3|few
CASSVGGGDGNTIYF
TGTGCCAGCAGCGTAGGAGGGGGAGATGGAAACACCATATATTTT
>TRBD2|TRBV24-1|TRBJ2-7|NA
CATRGLAGGEQYF
TGTGCCACCCGGGGACTAGCGGGAGGGGAGCAGTACTTC
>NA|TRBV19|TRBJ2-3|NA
CASSKGIGAYTDTQYF
TGTGCCAGTAGTAAGGGGATTGGGGCCTACACAGATACGCAGTATTTT
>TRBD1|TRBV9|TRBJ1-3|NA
CASSEGQGINTIYF
TGTGCCAGCAGCGAAGGACAGGGTATAAACACCATATATTTT
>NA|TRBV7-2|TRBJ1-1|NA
CASSPTRRSTEAFF
TGTGCCAGCAGCCCAACCCGTCGCAGCACTGAAGCTTTCTTT
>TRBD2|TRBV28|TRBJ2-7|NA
CASSLGVAGIYEQYF
TGTGCCAGCAGTTTGGGAGTAGCGGGAATCTACGAGCAGTACTTC
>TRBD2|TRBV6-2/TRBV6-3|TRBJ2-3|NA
CASSYSRGGTSGTDTQYF
TGTGCCAGCAGTTACTCTCGAGGCGGGACTAGCGGCACAGATACGCAGTATTTT
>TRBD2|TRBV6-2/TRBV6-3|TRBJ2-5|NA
CASSPSGGFKKTQYF
TGTGCCAGCAGCCCTAGCGGGGGGTTCAAGAAGACCCAGTACTTC
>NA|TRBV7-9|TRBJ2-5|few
CASRRTDEQETQYF
TGTGCCAGCAGGCGGACAGACGAGCAAGAGACCCAGTACTTC
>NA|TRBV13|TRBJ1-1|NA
CASSRGLDKNTEAFF
TGTGCCAGCAGCCGGGGGTTGGATAAGAACACTGAAGCTTTCTTT
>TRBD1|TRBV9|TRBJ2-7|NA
CASSVGGQPGEQYF
TGTGCCAGCAGCGTTGGGGGACAGCCAGGCGAGCAGTACTTC
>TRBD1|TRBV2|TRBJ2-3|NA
CARGRDRGTDTQYF
TGTGCCAGGGGCCGGGACAGGGGGACAGATACGCAGTATTTT
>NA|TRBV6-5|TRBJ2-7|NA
CASSYTQLGTRYEQYF
TGTGCCAGCAGTTACACCCAACTTGGTACCCGCTACGAGCAGTACTTC
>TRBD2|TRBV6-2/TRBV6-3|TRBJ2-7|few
CASSYGGGSPYEQYF
TGTGCCAGCAGTTACGGCGGGGGGAGTCCCTACGAGCAGTACTTC
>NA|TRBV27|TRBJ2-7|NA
CASSFQGPTYEQYF
TGTGCCAGCAGTTTCCAGGGTCCGACCTACGAGCAGTACTTC
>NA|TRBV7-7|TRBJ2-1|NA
CASSSSFGEQFF
TGTGCTAGCAGCTCAAGCTTTGGTGAGCAGTTCTTC
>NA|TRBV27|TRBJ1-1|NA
CASSFTGSHTEAFF
TGTGCCAGCAGTTTCACAGGGTCTCACACTGAAGCTTTCTTT
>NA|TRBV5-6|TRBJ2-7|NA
CASSLGQDEQYF
TGTGCCAGCAGCTTGGGGCAGGACGAGCAGTACTTC
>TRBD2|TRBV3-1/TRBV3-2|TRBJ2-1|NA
CASSHRGGGRALQTAYNEQFF
TGTGCCAGCAGCCATCGGGGTGGCGGGAGGGCCCTTCAAACCGCCTACAATGAGCAGTTCTTC
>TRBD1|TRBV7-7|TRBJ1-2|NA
CASSLGTGFGGYTF
TGTGCTAGCAGCTTAGGGACAGGGTTTGGTGGCTACACCTTC
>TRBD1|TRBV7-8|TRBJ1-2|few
CASSPRDRSLGYGYTF
TGTGCCAGCAGCCCTCGGGACAGGAGTTTAGGCTATGGCTACACCTTC
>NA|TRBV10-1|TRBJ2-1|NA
CASSEMRDDNEQFF
TGCGCCAGCAGTGAAATGAGGGATGACAATGAGCAGTTCTTC
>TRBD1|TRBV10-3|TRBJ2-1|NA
CAISGSFWGQGTYNEQFF
TGTGCCATCAGTGGGTCATTTTGGGGACAGGGGACCTACAATGAGCAGTTCTTC
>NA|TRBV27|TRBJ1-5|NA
CASSLLGRQGGDQPQHF
TGTGCCAGCAGTTTACTCGGCAGGCAGGGAGGGGATCAGCCCCAGCATTTT
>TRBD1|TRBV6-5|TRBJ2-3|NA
CASSYDDRGQDTQYF
TGTGCCAGCAGTTACGACGACAGGGGGCAAGATACGCAGTATTTT
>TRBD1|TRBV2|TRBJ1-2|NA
CASSEPGGNYGYTF
TGTGCCAGCAGTGAGCCAGGGGGAAACTATGGCTACACCTTC
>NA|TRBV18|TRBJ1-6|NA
CASSPGGSSYNSPLHF
TGTGCCAGCTCACCGGGCGGGAGCTCCTATAATTCACCCCTCCACTTT
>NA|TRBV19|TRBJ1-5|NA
CASTKVGASNQPQHF
TGTGCCTCAACTAAGGTGGGAGCCAGCAATCAGCCCCAGCATTTT
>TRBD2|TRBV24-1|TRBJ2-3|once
CATSPAGGTDTQYF
TGTGCCACCAGTCCGGCGGGAGGCACAGATACGCAGTATTTT
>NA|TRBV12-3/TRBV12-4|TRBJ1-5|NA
CASTPKSNQPQHF
TGTGCCAGCACCCCAAAAAGCAATCAGCCCCAGCATTTT
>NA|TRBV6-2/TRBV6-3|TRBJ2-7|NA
CASSYSETVTYEQYF
TGTGCCAGCAGTTACTCGGAGACAGTCACCTACGAGCAGTACTTC
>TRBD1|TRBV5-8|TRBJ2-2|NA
CASRPGQGAIGTGELFF
TGTGCCAGCAGGCCGGGACAGGGGGCGATAGGCACCGGGGAGCTGTTTTTT
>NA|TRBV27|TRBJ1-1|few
CASSLGRGYTEAFF
TGTGCCAGCAGTTTAGGTCGGGGATACACTGAAGCTTTCTTT
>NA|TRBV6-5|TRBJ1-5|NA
CASSYTENQPQHF
TGTGCCAGCAGTTACACAGAAAATCAGCCCCAGCATTTT
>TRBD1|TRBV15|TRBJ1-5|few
CATSKLRQGGNQPQHF
TGTGCCACCAGCAAGCTCAGACAGGGCGGCAATCAGCCCCAGCATTTT
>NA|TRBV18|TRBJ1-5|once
CASSTGPNQPQHF
TGTGCCAGCTCAACAGGCCCGAATCAGCCCCAGCATTTT
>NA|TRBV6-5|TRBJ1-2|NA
CASSPFSGNYGYTF
TGTGCCAGCAGCCCCTTTTCAGGCAACTATGGCTACACCTTC
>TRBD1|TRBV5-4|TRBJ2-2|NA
CASSLRQGAGELFF
TGTGCCAGCAGCTTGCGGCAGGGGGCCGGGGAGCTGTTTTTT
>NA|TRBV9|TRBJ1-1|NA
CASSVGWGREAFF
TGTGCCAGCAGCGTAGGATGGGGGCGTGAAGCTTTCTTT
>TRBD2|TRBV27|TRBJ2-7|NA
CASSSSAGGPPPYEQYF
TGTGCCAGCAGTTCTTCAGCGGGAGGGCCCCCACCCTACGAGCAGTACTTC
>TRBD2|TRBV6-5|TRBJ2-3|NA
CASRGDYSTDTQYF
TGTGCCAGCAGAGGGGACTACAGCACAGATACGCAGTATTTT
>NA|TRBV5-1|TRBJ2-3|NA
CASSYYGTSASTDTQYF
TGCGCCAGCAGCTACTACGGGACATCTGCTAGCACAGATACGCAGTATTTT
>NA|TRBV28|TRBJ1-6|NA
CASSLPGDNSPLHF
TGTGCCAGCAGTTTACCAGGGGATAATTCACCCCTCCACTTT
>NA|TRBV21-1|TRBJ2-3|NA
CASSKGRLAGGLKKDTQYF
TGTGCCAGCAGCAAAGGTCGACTAGCGGGAGGGCTAAAAAAAGATACGCAGTATTTT
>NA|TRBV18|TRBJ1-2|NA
CASSPPALTGPNYGYTF
TGTGCCAGCTCACCCCCCGCGTTGACAGGACCTAACTATGGCTACACCTTC
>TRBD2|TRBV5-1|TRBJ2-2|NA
CASSQTSGVPGELFF
TGCGCCAGCAGCCAGACTAGCGGAGTTCCCGGGGAGCTGTTTTTT
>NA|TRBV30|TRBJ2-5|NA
CAYLAGGLPPTPQYF
TGTGCCTACCTGGCCGGGGGACTCCCACCTACGCCCCAGTACTTC
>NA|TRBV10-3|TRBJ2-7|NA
CAISESQTPSEQYF
TGTGCCATCAGTGAATCGCAGACTCCCAGCGAGCAGTACTTC
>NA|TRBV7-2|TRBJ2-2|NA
CASSNKNTGELFF
TGTGCCAGCAGCAACAAGAACACCGGGGAGCTGTTTTTT
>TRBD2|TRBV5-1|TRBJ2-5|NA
CASSSGLGSGRGETQYF
TGCGCCAGCAGCTCGGGTCTCGGTAGCGGGAGGGGAGAGACCCAGTACTTC
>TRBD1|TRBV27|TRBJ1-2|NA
CASSFRLQGVLYGYTF
TGTGCCAGCAGTTTTCGTCTCCAGGGGGTCCTCTATGGCTACACCTTC